The 28 T cell receptor gamma chains below were found in one sample sequenced in a study of gamma delta lymphoproliferative disorders and STAT genes. TCRdb reran clone calling via CATT on the multiplex PCR reads. The data hold some 2,600 gamma-chain clones, with approximately 18% observed a single time. The receptor sequences were amplified from genomic DNA of peripheral blood mononuclear cells. Sequencing used blood. These receptors were taken from a human donor with gamma-delta T-cell large granular lymphocyte leukemia.

This clone is labeled as medium-sized. The CDR3 reads CATWDGRRSTTGWFKIF. CDR3 bases: TGTGCCACCTGGGACGGGCGGAGGTCTACCACTGGTTGGTTCAAGATATTT. V and J are TRGV2 and TRGJP1. TCRdb carries no J gene annotation; the J gene was assigned here by matching the DNA with germline. Germline trimming cut 0 bases from V and 1 base from J; bases unmatched to any gene: 8. CDR3 length: 17 amino acids. Germline V gene data show CDR1 as EGSNGY and CDR2 as YDSYNSKV.

This clone rates as medium-sized (0.01 to 0.1%). The V gene is TRGV4, the J gene TRGJP1. The J gene is not listed in TCRdb, so it was assigned here from a DNA match to germline. J was trimmed by 2 bases and V by 3 bases; bases with no gene match: 3. This CDR3 region has 14 residues. Germline-derived CDR1 and CDR2 are EGSTGY and YDSYTSSV. The CDR3 DNA is TGTGCCACCTGGGATCGGACCACTGGTTGGTTCAAGATATTT. It encodes CATWDRTTGWFKIF.

This clone was detected a few times. V is TRGV2 and J is TRGJ1 or TRGJ2. No J segment appears in TCRdb, so it was assigned here by matching the sequence to germline. The CDR3 runs to 17 residues. Unmatched junction bases numbered 11, after V lost 0 bases and J lost 0 bases. The germline CDR1 and CDR2 sequences are EGSNGY and YDSYNSKV. The CDR3 is CATWDGQRTLNYYKKLF. The CDR3 nucleotides are TGTGCCACCTGGGACGGGCAAAGGACCTTGAATTATTATAAGAAACTCTTT.

In its sample, this clone was seen a few times. The chain joins TRGV8 to TRGJ1 or TRGJ2. The J gene, left out of TCRdb, was set here by checking the DNA against germline. The CDR3 loop spans 12 amino acids. Germline CDR1 reads VENAVY; CDR2 reads YDSYNSRV. V shed 2 bases and J 5 bases; nucleotides not matched to a gene: 3. This CDR3 is CATWDKDYKKLF. Written as DNA, the CDR3 is TGTGCCACCTGGGATAAGGATTATAAGAAACTCTTT.

This clone is termed medium-sized. This CDR3 is also generated by other DNA sequences in the sample. V and J are TRGV10 and TRGJ1 or TRGJ2. TCRdb lists no J gene, so it was determined here by aligning the DNA to germline. TRGV10 is given ORF status, its function remaining uncertain. With 8 bases clipped from V and 3 bases from J, the junction kept 5 bases outside the gene matches. The CDR3 covers 12 residues. The CDR3 reads CAAWDFYYKKLF. The CDR3 nucleotides are TGTGCTGCGTGGGATTTTTATTATAAGAAACTCTTT.

This clone was seen a handful of times. This rearrangement joins TRGV2 to TRGJP2. The J gene was missing in TCRdb and was found by matching the end of the DNA to germline. V lost 0 bases, J lost 6 bases, and 7 bases stayed unmatched. The CDR3 length is 15 residues. Germline CDR1 reads EGSNGY; CDR2 reads YDSYNSKV. The CDR3 sequence: CATWDGRVCDWIKTF. The DNA for the CDR3 is TGTGCCACCTGGGACGGGCGAGTCTGTGATTGGATCAAGACGTTT.

By its share, this clone is medium-sized. The chain uses TRGV8 and TRGJP2. Because TCRdb records no J gene, it was assigned here through a match of the DNA to germline. This CDR3 contains 13 residues. V was pared by 2 bases and J by 10 bases, with 7 bases of the junction left unmatched. Germline V gene data show CDR1 as VENAVY and CDR2 as YDSYNSRV. CDR3 sequence (DNA): TGTGCCACCTGGGATATAGGGATTTGGATCAAGACGTTT. Residues: CATWDIGIWIKTF.

There are a few counts of this clone. Here the CDR3 DNA reads TGTGCCACCTGGGACGATGGTTTGGTTTGTTATTATAAGAAACTCTTT. Translation gives CATWDDGLVCYYKKLF. V usage is TRGV4 and J usage is TRGJ1 or TRGJ2. TCRdb does not report a J gene; here it was assigned by matching the DNA to germline references. The CDR3 extends over 16 amino acids. With 4 bases clipped from V and 3 bases from J, the junction kept 15 bases outside the gene matches. Germline V gives CDR1 EGSTGY, CDR2 YDSYTSSV.

Of note for this clone: Other nucleotide sequences from this sample produce the same CDR3. V usage is TRGV5 and J usage is TRGJP2. In the absence of a J gene in TCRdb, the DNA was matched to germline to assign it here. Unmatched junction bases numbered 13, after V lost 0 bases and J lost 3 bases. The CDR3 has 18 amino acids. Looked up from germline, CDR1 is VINAFY and CDR2 is YDVSNSKD. CDR3 amino acids: CATWDRRDGDGSDWIKTF. CDR3 nucleotide sequence: TGTGCCACCTGGGACAGGCGGGATGGCGACGGTAGTGATTGGATCAAGACGTTT.

The chain links TRGV2 to TRGJ1 or TRGJ2. TCRdb gives no J gene; it was assigned here by matching the DNA to germline. The CDR3 spans 14 residues. The trim removed 0 bases at V and 3 bases at J, leaving 5 bases unmatched. Germline lookup yields CDR1 EGSNGY and CDR2 YDSYNSKV. The CDR3 DNA is TGTGCCACCTGGGACGGGCTTTTTTATTATAAGAAACTCTTT. Protein sequence: CATWDGLFYYKKLF.

This clone came up a few times. The chain carries TRGV10 and TRGJP2. No J segment appears in TCRdb, so it was assigned here by matching the sequence to germline. TRGV10 is known as an ORF, though its function is uncertain. The length of the CDR3 is 15 residues. With V trimmed by 8 bases and J by 3 bases, 10 bases remained unmatched. CDR3 region: CAAWDEGGSDWIKTF. The CDR3 nucleotides read TGTGCTGCGTGGGATGAGGGGGGTAGTGATTGGATCAAGACGTTT.

This clone is labeled medium-sized. The chain has TRGV3 and TRGJP2. TCRdb offers no J gene call, so here the DNA was matched to germline to obtain one. This CDR3 spans 15 amino acids. V lost 5 bases to trimming and J lost 2 bases; unmatched junction nucleotides: 8. Germline-derived CDR1 and CDR2 are VTNTFY and YDVSTARD (reference sequence). CDR3 bases: TGTGCCACCTGGGCCCTTACGAGTAGTGATTGGATCAAGACGTTT. It translates to CATWALTSSDWIKTF.

There are a few counts of this clone. Its ends do not fully match the called genes, so a read error is possible. The chain is built from TRGV10 and TRGJ1 or TRGJ2. The J gene is not listed in TCRdb, so it was assigned here from a DNA match to germline. TRGV10 is an ORF; its function is uncertain. The CDR3 loop spans 11 amino acids. As DNA, the CDR3 is TGCTCCGGTCCTCATTATTATAAGAAACTCTTT. This sequence encodes CSGPHYYKKLF.

This chain joins TRGV2 and TRGJ1 or TRGJ2. Here the J gene was assigned by germline matching of the DNA, as TCRdb has none. Per germline, CDR1 EGSNGY and CDR2 YDSYNSKV. V trimming: 1 base; J trimming: 7 bases; junction bases outside the gene matches: 10. The CDR3 totals 14 residues. This CDR3 reads CATWDGRGGYKKLF. As DNA, the CDR3 is TGTGCCACCTGGGACGGCCGGGGGGGGTATAAGAAACTCTTT.

V gene TRGV4 combines with J gene TRGJ1 or TRGJ2. Here the J gene came from matching the DNA to germline, since TCRdb omits it. The CDR3 consists of 15 residues. Looked up from germline, CDR1 is EGSTGY and CDR2 is YDSYTSSV. The V gene end was trimmed by 4 bases and the J gene end by 5 bases; junction bases not matched to a gene: 14. The DNA for the CDR3 is TGTGCCACCTGGGACGGGCGGGAGAGAGATTATAAGAAACTCTTT. This encodes CATWDGRERDYKKLF.

This chain joins TRGV8 and TRGJ1 or TRGJ2. Here the J gene was assigned by germline matching of the DNA, as TCRdb has none. The V and J ends lost 5 bases and 0 bases, in that order; junction bases with no gene match: 4. The germline V gene has CDR1 VENAVY and CDR2 YDSYNSRV. This CDR3 has 13 amino acids. CDR3 region: CATWVLNYYKKLF. Written as DNA, the CDR3 is TGTGCCACCTGGGTGCTGAATTATTATAAGAAACTCTTT.

The chain joins TRGV2 to TRGJ1 or TRGJ2. In the absence of a J gene in TCRdb, the DNA was matched to germline to assign it here. From germline, CDR1 is EGSNGY and CDR2 YDSYNSKV. With V trimmed by 0 bases and J by 9 bases, 5 bases remained unmatched. The CDR3 spans 12 residues. The CDR3 nucleotides are TGTGCCACCTGGGACGGGCAAAGTAAGAAACTCTTT. It codes for CATWDGQSKKLF.

The gene calls are TRGV5P and TRGJ1 or TRGJ2. The J gene, left out of TCRdb, was set here by checking the DNA against germline. TRGV5P is a known pseudogene. The CDR3 contains 12 residues. In nucleotides, the CDR3 is TGTGCCACCTGGGGCAGCACCGATAAGAAACTCTTT. Translating it yields CATWGSTDKKLF.

This clone appeared a few times. The chain has TRGV4 and TRGJ1 or TRGJ2. In the absence of a J gene in TCRdb, the DNA was matched to germline to assign it here. The J segment lost 5 bases and the V segment lost 4 bases, leaving 8 bases of the junction unmatched. The CDR3 contains 13 residues. Germline V gene sequence: CDR1 EGSTGY, CDR2 YDSYTSSV. CDR3 coding DNA: TGTGCCACCTGGGACGGGCTCCATTATAAGAAACTCTTT. This sequence encodes CATWDGLHYKKLF.

The V and J genes are TRGV8 and TRGJ1 or TRGJ2. The J gene, left out of TCRdb, was set here by checking the DNA against germline. The V gene end was trimmed by 0 bases and the J gene end by 0 bases; junction bases not matched to a gene: 2. This CDR3 comprises 14 residues. Per germline, CDR1 VENAVY and CDR2 YDSYNSRV. CDR3 nucleotides: TGTGCCACCTGGGATAGGGCGAATTATTATAAGAAACTCTTT. It encodes CATWDRANYYKKLF.

The V gene is TRGV10, the J gene TRGJ1 or TRGJ2. TCRdb is silent on the J gene; assignment here came from matching the DNA to germline. TRGV10 is flagged as an ORF with uncertain function. With 8 bases clipped from V and 12 bases from J, the junction kept 14 bases outside the gene matches. This CDR3 region has 12 residues. CDR3 bases: TGTGCTGCGTGGGATTTCCACCGGGTGAAACTCTTT. Translation gives CAAWDFHRVKLF.

The rearrangement links TRGV2 to TRGJP1. Matching the DNA to germline supplied the J gene, which TCRdb does not give. J was trimmed by 4 bases and V by 1 base; bases with no gene match: 0. CDR1 is EGSNGY, CDR2 YDSYNSKV, per germline. This CDR3 has 13 amino acids. In DNA, the CDR3 is TGTGCCACCTGGGACGGCACTGGTTGGTTCAAGATATTT. Its translation: CATWDGTGWFKIF.

In regard to this clone: This CDR3 is also generated by other DNA sequences in the sample. The chain uses TRGV2 and TRGJ1 or TRGJ2. In the absence of a J gene in TCRdb, the DNA was matched to germline to assign it here. The ends lost 4 bases at V and 3 bases at J; junction bases unmatched: 6. The CDR3 extends over 13 amino acids. Per germline, CDR1 EGSNGY and CDR2 YDSYNSKV. CDR3 nucleotides: TGTGCCACCTGGGATGGTCTTTATTATAAGAAACTCTTT. This gives the protein CATWDGLYYKKLF.

This clone is medium-sized in the sample. The identical CDR3 is also encoded by other nucleotide sequences in the sample. The J gene is TRGJ1 or TRGJ2, the V gene TRGV2. Matching the DNA to germline supplied the J gene, which TCRdb does not give. Trimming at V came to 0 bases and at J to 4 bases, leaving 0 bases not matched to a gene. Germline values: CDR1 EGSNGY, CDR2 YDSYNSKV. CDR3 length: 12 amino acids. In nucleotides, the CDR3 is TGTGCCACCTGGGACGGGTATTATAAGAAACTCTTT. This gives the protein CATWDGYYKKLF.

The chain couples TRGV8 to TRGJ1 or TRGJ2. TCRdb leaves out the J gene; it was filled in here by matching the DNA to germline. CDR1 and CDR2 from the germline V gene are VENAVY and YDSYNSRV. The length of the CDR3 is 15 residues. Trimming took 2 bases from V and 5 from J; bases not matched to a gene: 12. CDR3 amino acids: CATWDKRVLDYKKLF. CDR3 nucleotide sequence: TGTGCCACCTGGGATAAGAGGGTGTTAGATTATAAGAAACTCTTT.

This clone has only a few counts. TCRdb's protein, taken from a much larger clone, differs from this DNA's translation at residue 6, likely owing to a read error; the protein displayed comes from the DNA. The chain uses TRGV9 and TRGJP. The J gene is not listed in TCRdb, so it was assigned here from a DNA match to germline. V gave up 2 bases and J gave up 6 bases; unmatched junction bases: 4. Germline V lookup: CDR1 GITISATS, CDR2 ISYDGTV (reference sequence). This CDR3 has 16 residues. The CDR3 region has the DNA TGTGCCTTGTGGGAGGCGCGAGAGTTGGGCAAAAAAATCAAGGTATTT. Its translation is CALWEARELGKKIKVF.

The J gene is TRGJ1 or TRGJ2, the V gene TRGV3. Because TCRdb records no J gene, it was assigned here through a match of the DNA to germline. This CDR3 is built from 14 residues. Trimming removed 3 bases from V and 4 bases from J; junction bases left unmatched: 9. CDR1 VTNTFY and CDR2 YDVSTARD come from the germline V gene (reference sequence). The CDR3 protein is CATWDAREYYKKLF. The CDR3 nucleotides are TGTGCCACCTGGGACGCTCGTGAATATTATAAGAAACTCTTT.

The sample holds a few counts of this clone. The genes are TRGV9 and TRGJ1 or TRGJ2. The J gene was not available in TCRdb and was assigned here by matching the DNA to germline segments. The CDR3 runs to 18 residues. CDR1 is GITISATS, CDR2 ISYDGTV, per germline (reference sequence). V was pared by 0 bases and J by 2 bases, with 16 bases of the junction left unmatched. CDR3 bases: TGTGCCTTGTGGGAGGTGCATTGGTCCCGGTCCTATTATTATAAGAAACTCTTT. This gives the protein CALWEVHWSRSYYYKKLF.